The entry below describes one T cell receptor (beta chain). The antigen is unknown. For TCR beta, cDNA was produced by 5'RACE template switching with UMIs. After re-calling the 5' RACE reads, TCRdb lists one entry per CDR3 protein, DNA absent. This sample's clone table lists some 500,000 distinct CDR3 sequences. The CDR3 covers 14 residues. Germline V gene data show CDR1 as LGHDT and CDR2 as YNNKEL (reference sequence). The data originate from a study of T cells expressing NK-cell markers. Study context: Seven HCMV-seropositive donors and one seronegative donor made up the eight sequenced donors.

Study-wide points: Of CD8+ T cells, 1.0-7.0% belonged to dominant NKG2C+ clonotypes in 5 or 6 donors. A few of the donors also had these clonotypes leading their CD3+CD56-NKG2C+ fraction.

The sequence was collected from a woman aged 45-65 years in good health. The sample taken for sequencing was blood T cells: a sorted CD56 or NKG2C T cell subset, CD4+ or CD8+ T cells, or bulk PBMC T cells (not recorded which). The chain joins TRBV3-1 to TRBJ1-2. The CDR3 protein is CASSQEGLNYGYTF.